A selection of T cell receptor beta chains follows, all from one sample in a study of T cell responses to AZD1222 COVID-19 vaccine. Repertoires were generated with immunoSEQ multiplex PCR, while TCRdb's copy carries only in-frame clones and drops some. The sample shows about 140,000 clones, more than 80% of them seen only once. The specimen comprised peripheral blood, sampled on day 0 of MenACWY control vaccination. Receptor source: an adult in good health. CDR3s include the opening cysteine and the closing phenylalanine or tryptophan.

CDR3aa: CASSQGRGWDEKLFF
j_gene: TRBJ1-4
v_gene: TRBV3-1/TRBV3-2
len: 15

CDR3aa: CASSEAHLGQGDF
j_gene: TRBJ2-7
v_gene: TRBV2
len: 13

CDR3aa: CASSNRADTQYF
j_gene: TRBJ2-3
v_gene: TRBV24-1
len: 12

CDR3aa: CASSARLNTEAFF
j_gene: TRBJ1-1
v_gene: TRBV19
len: 13

CDR3aa: CATSGEQNTEAFF
j_gene: TRBJ1-1
v_gene: TRBV24-1
len: 13

CDR3aa: CASSLGPRTEAFF
j_gene: TRBJ1-1
v_gene: TRBV27
len: 13

CDR3aa: CASSLVSMAGPNYGYTF
j_gene: TRBJ1-2
v_gene: TRBV5-6
len: 17

CDR3aa: CASSVEGMGEQYF
j_gene: TRBJ2-7
v_gene: TRBV9
len: 13

CDR3aa: CASSGEGQGPGNTIYF
j_gene: TRBJ1-3
v_gene: TRBV5-5
len: 16

CDR3aa: CASSGDRKETQYF
j_gene: TRBJ2-5
v_gene: TRBV25-1
len: 13

CDR3aa: CASSQYPRYSPLHF
j_gene: TRBJ1-6
v_gene: TRBV7-3
len: 14

CDR3aa: CASSRTYRGPNTEAFF
j_gene: TRBJ1-1
v_gene: TRBV4-3
len: 16

CDR3aa: CASSPTDTQYF
j_gene: TRBJ2-3
v_gene: TRBV5-5
len: 11

CDR3aa: CASSFGGDSNQPQHF
j_gene: TRBJ1-5
v_gene: TRBV7-8
len: 15

CDR3aa: CSAQGLPRSNEQYF
j_gene: TRBJ2-7
v_gene: TRBV29-1
len: 14

CDR3aa: CASSLRGGNQPQHF
j_gene: TRBJ1-5
v_gene: TRBV28
len: 14

CDR3aa: CASSLLRGGGYTF
j_gene: TRBJ1-2
v_gene: TRBV7-9
len: 13

CDR3aa: CASSANSGDNEQFF
j_gene: TRBJ2-1
v_gene: TRBV7-9
len: 14

CDR3aa: CASSQDRGFSNQPQHF
j_gene: TRBJ1-5
v_gene: TRBV4-3
len: 16

CDR3aa: CASSLMGQGNTEAFF
j_gene: TRBJ1-1
v_gene: TRBV7-9
len: 15

CDR3aa: CASSEESGITGELFF
j_gene: TRBJ2-2
v_gene: TRBV6-4
len: 15

CDR3aa: CASGLAPSGSPSTDTQYF
j_gene: TRBJ2-3
v_gene: TRBV12-5
len: 18

CDR3aa: CASGGGPRDTQYF
j_gene: TRBJ2-3
v_gene: TRBV7-2
len: 13

CDR3aa: CSAGSGNTIYF
j_gene: TRBJ1-3
v_gene: TRBV20-1
len: 11

CDR3aa: CASSEGIQPQHF
j_gene: TRBJ1-5
v_gene: TRBV2
len: 12

CDR3aa: CASSPGTSGGTDTQYF
j_gene: TRBJ2-3
v_gene: TRBV7-9
len: 16

CDR3aa: CASSRIAGDTDTQYF
j_gene: TRBJ2-3
v_gene: TRBV5-5
len: 15

CDR3aa: CAARGAGGNTGELFF
j_gene: TRBJ2-2
v_gene: TRBV6-5
len: 15

CDR3aa: CASSQGTSGVYEQYF
j_gene: TRBJ2-7
v_gene: TRBV4-3
len: 15

CDR3aa: CASSPRLGVDETQYF
j_gene: TRBJ2-5
v_gene: TRBV28
len: 15

CDR3aa: CASSLIRLAGSEAFF
j_gene: TRBJ1-1
v_gene: TRBV5-1
len: 15

CDR3aa: CASSLGRDTTYEQYF
j_gene: TRBJ2-7
v_gene: TRBV7-6
len: 15

CDR3aa: CASSLLGNTEAFF
j_gene: TRBJ1-1
v_gene: TRBV28
len: 13

CDR3aa: CASLRTGWGTAYTF
j_gene: TRBJ1-2
v_gene: TRBV5-4
len: 14

CDR3aa: CASSEGGSGEAFF
j_gene: TRBJ1-1
v_gene: TRBV12-3/TRBV12-4
len: 13

CDR3aa: CATSRDLTGRVGEQFF
j_gene: TRBJ2-1
v_gene: TRBV15
len: 16